Listed here is a single T cell receptor beta chain. The antigen remains undetermined. Sequence at one end of the junction differs from germline and may be a read error. The treatment: approximately 10-day PBMC culture with coronavirus spike peptide pools or control peptides (ViraFEST assay). The data originate from a study of vaccination and CD4 T cells after COVID-19. The Oncomine TCR Beta short-read assay sequenced DNA from cultured CD4+ T cells. TCRdb re-derived calls from the PCR reads in MiXCR, one entry per CDR3 protein. The data contain over 13,000 distinct CDR3 sequences, over 45% of them seen just once; the ten biggest clones take up approximately 8.1%. The clonotype was recovered from a human donor who had recovered from COVID-19. Source: CD4+ T cells from blood, cultured in vitro, taken before SARS-CoV-2 vaccination.

CDR3 in DNA: TGCAGTGCTAGAGATTCTCAGGGTAATTCGCCCCTCCACTTT. Translated: CSARDSQGNSPLHF. V usage is TRBV20-1 and J usage is TRBJ1-6; possible D gene TRBD1, 5 bases. This CDR3 is built from 14 residues. CDR1 DFQATT and CDR2 SNEGSKA come from the germline V gene (reference sequence).